The rows below give T cell receptor beta chains drawn from one sample of a study of control samples from healthy donors and cancer patients. Produced via immunoSEQ multiplex PCR; TCRdb's table is partial and in-frame only. The profile shows roughly 58,000 clones, roughly 86% of them singletons. Sequenced material: PBMCs. The source of these receptors is a woman aged 60-75 years with lung cancer. Each CDR3 is given with its conserved first and last residue. The order of the fields is clone size, V gene, D gene, J gene, CDR3 protein, CDR3 DNA. D genes are given only for firm matches. A clone size is listed for some rows: how often the clone was seen (once, few, many), or a class if it is expanded.

-	TRBV28	-	TRBJ2-7	CASSGGPRDEQYF	TGTGCCAGCAGTGGGGGCCCTAGGGACGAGCAGTACTTC
-	TRBV24-1	-	TRBJ2-1	CATSDLASVGGNEQFF	TGTGCCACCAGTGATTTGGCTAGCGTCGGCGGCAATGAGCAGTTCTTC
-	TRBV7-6	TRBD2	TRBJ2-2	CASSFAGGQNTGELFF	TGTGCCAGCAGCTTTGCGGGGGGCCAGAACACCGGGGAGCTGTTTTTT
-	TRBV3-1/TRBV3-2	-	TRBJ1-4	CASSPKGTINEKLFF	TGTGCCAGCAGCCCCAAAGGCACTATCAATGAAAAACTGTTTTTT
-	TRBV5-1	TRBD2	TRBJ2-1	CASRTSGGSYNEQFF	TGCGCCAGCCGGACTAGCGGGGGTTCCTACAATGAGCAGTTCTTC
once	TRBV5-1	-	TRBJ2-2	CASSQRTTGTGELFF	TGCGCCAGCAGCCAACGGACAACGGGAACCGGGGAGCTGTTTTTT
-	TRBV5-1	TRBD1	TRBJ2-7	CASSLDRGSDEQYF	TGCGCCAGCAGCTTGGACAGGGGGTCCGACGAGCAGTACTTC
-	TRBV29-1	TRBD1	TRBJ2-7	CSVAGQDPYEQYF	TGCAGCGTTGCCGGACAGGACCCCTACGAGCAGTACTTC
-	TRBV5-1	TRBD1	TRBJ1-4	CASSLGQGREEKLFF	TGCGCCAGCAGCTTAGGACAGGGGAGAGAAGAAAAACTGTTTTTT
-	TRBV30	TRBD2	TRBJ2-3	CAGASGGTDTQYF	TGTGCAGGCGCTAGCGGGGGCACAGATACGCAGTATTTT
-	TRBV12-2	-	TRBJ2-7	CASLCTRFRSYEQYF	TGTGCAAGCCTCTGTACCAGGTTCCGCTCCTACGAGCAGTACTTC
-	TRBV5-6	TRBD1	TRBJ1-2	CASSPGQGRSGYTF	TGTGCCAGCAGTCCGGGACAGGGAAGAAGCGGCTACACCTTC
-	TRBV5-6	-	TRBJ2-1	CASSYGGQSSYNEQFF	TGTGCCAGCAGCTATGGGGGACAAAGCTCCTACAATGAGCAGTTCTTC
-	TRBV12-3/TRBV12-4	-	TRBJ1-2	CASSSRGDYGYTF	TGTGCCAGCAGTTCCAGGGGTGACTATGGCTACACCTTC
-	TRBV10-3	-	TRBJ1-1	CATKTQNTEAFF	TGTGCCACCAAGACACAGAACACTGAAGCTTTCTTT
-	TRBV10-2	-	TRBJ2-5	CASGGLGETQYF	TGCGCCAGCGGGGGACTGGGGGAGACCCAGTACTTC
-	TRBV6-5	-	TRBJ2-7	CASRPSAYEQYF	TGTGCCAGCCGGCCTTCTGCATACGAGCAGTACTTC
few	TRBV4-1	TRBD1	TRBJ2-2	CASSQVAGQVEGGELFF	TGCGCCAGCAGCCAAGTGGCGGGACAGGTTGAGGGCGGGGAGCTGTTTTTT
-	TRBV5-6	-	TRBJ1-3	CASSLFGATASGNTIYF	TGTGCCAGCAGCTTGTTCGGGGCGACGGCCTCTGGAAACACCATATATTTT
-	TRBV3-1/TRBV3-2	TRBD2	TRBJ2-3	CASSPGTSIDTQYF	TGTGCCAGCAGCCCTGGGACTAGCATAGATACGCAGTATTTT
few	TRBV11-3	TRBD1	TRBJ1-1	CASSSITGAEAFF	TGTGCCAGCAGCTCTATAACAGGGGCTGAAGCTTTCTTT
-	TRBV19	-	TRBJ2-3	CASSIGFADTQYF	TGTGCCAGTAGTATCGGGTTCGCAGATACGCAGTATTTT
-	TRBV19	TRBD2	TRBJ2-7	CASSITSGPYEQYF	TGTGCCAGTAGTATAACTAGCGGGCCCTACGAGCAGTACTTC
-	TRBV7-9	TRBD1	TRBJ1-1	CASSHGTGETEAFF	TGTGCCAGCAGCCACGGGACAGGGGAGACTGAAGCTTTCTTT
-	TRBV19	-	TRBJ2-1	CASSGLDSYNEQFF	TGTGCCAGTAGCGGGCTAGACTCCTACAATGAGCAGTTCTTC
-	TRBV3-1/TRBV3-2	-	TRBJ1-1	CASSLSDITEAFF	TGTGCCAGCAGCCTCTCTGACATCACTGAAGCTTTCTTT
-	TRBV9	-	TRBJ2-7	CASSVAGDYEQYF	TGTGCCAGCAGCGTGGCGGGCGACTACGAGCAGTACTTC
-	TRBV9	-	TRBJ2-5	CASSVGEETQYF	TGTGCCAGCAGCGTAGGCGAAGAGACCCAGTACTTC
-	TRBV5-1	-	TRBJ1-5	CASSYGDGLGPQHF	TGCGCCAGCAGCTATGGTGACGGGCTAGGGCCCCAGCATTTT
-	TRBV5-1	TRBD2	TRBJ2-3	CASSLPRLAGGGTDTQYF	TGCGCCAGCAGCTTGCCTCGACTAGCGGGAGGGGGTACAGATACGCAGTATTTT
-	TRBV28	-	TRBJ2-1	CASSQTGSAPYNEQFF	TGTGCCAGCAGCCAGACCGGCTCTGCACCCTACAATGAGCAGTTCTTC
-	TRBV11-2	-	TRBJ2-1	CASSPRGAWEAGGQFF	TGTGCCAGCAGCCCCCGGGGCGCGTGGGAAGCGGGTGGGCAGTTCTTC
-	TRBV5-5	TRBD1	TRBJ1-5	CASSWGQGGNQPQHF	TGTGCCAGCAGTTGGGGACAGGGCGGGAATCAGCCCCAGCATTTT
-	TRBV7-9	-	TRBJ1-1	CASSLARDTMQAFF	TGTGCCAGCAGCTTAGCCCGGGACACCATGCAAGCTTTCTTT
-	TRBV9	TRBD1	TRBJ1-1	CASSDRRGKGAGTEAFF	TGTGCCAGCAGCGATAGGCGGGGGAAGGGGGCTGGAACTGAAGCTTTCTTT
-	TRBV5-1	TRBD1	TRBJ2-3	CATMEDRGRLIDTDTQYF	TGCGCCACCATGGAAGACAGGGGCCGCCTCATAGACACAGATACGCAGTATTTT
-	TRBV5-1	-	TRBJ1-5	CASSLFGAQPQHF	TGCGCCAGCAGCTTGTTCGGCGCTCAGCCCCAGCATTTT
-	TRBV21-1	-	TRBJ2-3	CASSKEASGVADTQYF	TGTGCCAGCAGCAAAGAAGCTAGCGGGGTCGCAGATACGCAGTATTTT
-	TRBV9	-	TRBJ1-1	CASSVDPGMNTEAFF	TGTGCCAGCAGCGTAGACCCGGGTATGAACACTGAAGCTTTCTTT
-	TRBV18	TRBD1	TRBJ2-1	CASSDRGTDNEQFF	TGTGCCAGCTCAGACAGGGGAACCGACAATGAGCAGTTCTTC
once	TRBV7-6	-	TRBJ1-1	CASSLGGSTEAFF	TGTGCCAGCAGCTTAGGGGGGTCCACTGAAGCTTTCTTT
-	TRBV29-1	TRBD2	TRBJ2-1	CSVEVGAGGDYNEQFF	TGCAGCGTTGAGGTAGGGGCGGGGGGAGATTACAATGAGCAGTTCTTC
-	TRBV24-1	-	TRBJ1-4	CATSPRGSNEKLFF	TGTGCCACCAGTCCTAGGGGTTCTAATGAAAAACTGTTTTTT
-	TRBV5-4	TRBD1	TRBJ1-3	CASSTDRVWGNTIYF	TGTGCCAGCAGCACAGACAGGGTTTGGGGAAACACCATATATTTT
-	TRBV5-6	-	TRBJ1-5	CASSLGGIWDNQPQHF	TGTGCCAGCAGCTTGGGGGGGATCTGGGACAATCAGCCCCAGCATTTT
-	TRBV19	TRBD1	TRBJ2-5	CASSIWQGVSETQYF	TGTGCCAGTAGTATTTGGCAGGGGGTCTCAGAGACCCAGTACTTC
-	TRBV2	-	TRBJ2-7	CASNLAGLNEQYF	TGTGCCAGCAATTTAGCAGGGTTGAACGAGCAGTACTTC
-	TRBV28	-	TRBJ2-5	CASSSPHETQYF	TGTGCCAGCTCCTCACCTCACGAGACCCAGTACTTC
-	TRBV5-6	-	TRBJ2-7	CASSSSSYEQYF	TGTGCCAGCAGCTCAAGCTCCTACGAGCAGTACTTC
-	TRBV5-6	TRBD1	TRBJ1-2	CASSQRDSGNGYTF	TGTGCCAGCAGCCAAAGGGACAGTGGAAATGGCTACACCTTC